Sequencing of this TCR beta chain was carried out in a study of breast tumors, draining lymph nodes, adjacent tissues. Regarding the study as a whole: Data fit most tumor T cells coming from lymph node, expanding in tumor. Compared with lymph nodes, tumors were less diverse; compared with nontumor tissue, more.

Remarks on this clonotype: Its antigen is not identified.

V trimming: 3 bases; J trimming: 2 bases; junction bases outside the gene matches: 3. This CDR3 spans 16 amino acids. Germline values: CDR1 LNHDA, CDR2 SQIVND (reference sequence). TCRdb reanalysed the multiplex PCR reads using MiXCR and keeps one entry per CDR3 protein. Seen here are tens of thousands of distinct CDR3 sequences, 40% to 45% observed once, and the top ten hold roughly a quarter. The material sequenced was breast tumor tissue. The TCR originated in a female donor with breast cancer. Some clones in this sample may be carry-over from other donors' samples. This chain uses TRBV19 with TRBJ1-6; 8 bases fit TRBD1. For the CDR3, the DNA is TGTGCCAGTAGTATCCAACAGGGGGCCTATAATTCACCCCTCCACTTT. It translates to CASSIQQGAYNSPLHF.